This T cell receptor beta chain was sequenced during a study of blood T cells in healthy people across ages. Only a few counts were recorded for this clonotype. Its antigen is unidentified. PCR was performed a second time for about 6 to 12 cycles using a sample-barcoded 5' primer and a J-beta primer mix. TCRdb recomputed calls from the 5' RACE reads with MiXCR, one row per CDR3 protein. The sample contains 1.5 million to 2 million distinct CDR3 sequences, more than 35% of which appear only once. Study-level results: Greater diversity and more naive CD4+ cells were seen in long-lived donors than in aged donors.

Sequencing was performed on blood. The clonotype originates from a human donor in good health.

The CDR3 loop reads CASSLDREGKQFF. The CDR3 nucleotides read TGTGCCAGCAGCTTGGACAGGGAGGGTAAGCAGTTCTTC. This rearrangement joins TRBV28 to TRBJ2-1; maybe TRBD1 (8 bases). Germline CDR1 MDHEN, CDR2 SYDVKM. Trimming cost V 6 bases and J 11 bases, with 17 bases left between them. The CDR3 has 13 residues.